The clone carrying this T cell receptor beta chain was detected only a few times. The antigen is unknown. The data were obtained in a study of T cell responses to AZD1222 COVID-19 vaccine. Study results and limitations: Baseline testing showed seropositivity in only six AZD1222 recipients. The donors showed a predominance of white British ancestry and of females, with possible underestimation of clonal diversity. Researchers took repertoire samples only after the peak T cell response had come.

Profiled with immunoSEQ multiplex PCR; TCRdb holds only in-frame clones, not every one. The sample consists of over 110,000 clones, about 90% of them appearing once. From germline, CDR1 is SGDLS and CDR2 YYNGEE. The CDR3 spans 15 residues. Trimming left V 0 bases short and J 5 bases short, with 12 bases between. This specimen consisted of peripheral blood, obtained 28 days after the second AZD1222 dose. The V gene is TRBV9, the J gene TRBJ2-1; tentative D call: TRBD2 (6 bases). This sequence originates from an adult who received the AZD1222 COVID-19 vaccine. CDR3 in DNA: TGTGCCAGCAGCGTAGACGGGACTCGCAACAATGAGCAGTTCTTC. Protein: CASSVDGTRNNEQFF.